The 13 T cell receptor beta chains below were found in one sample sequenced in a study of T cell responses to AZD1222 COVID-19 vaccine. Using immunoSEQ multiplex PCR, the repertoire was profiled, and TCRdb retains in-frame clones only, with some absent. The sample includes approximately 140,000 clones, 85% to 95% of them seen just once. The sample consisted of peripheral blood, taken on day 0 of AZD1222 vaccination. All receptors come from an adult in good health.

The chain combines TRBV6-6 with TRBJ1-3; D unresolved. V lost 7 bases to trimming and J lost 4 bases, with 17 bases between them. The CDR3 covers 15 residues. Germline CDR1 MNHNY, CDR2 SVGAGI (reference sequence). The CDR3 protein is CASTADRAWGNTIYF. CDR3 nucleotides: TGTGCCAGCACTGCCGATCGGGCCTGGGGAAACACCATATATTTT.

Here the CDR3 DNA reads TGTGCCAGCAGTGTGATAGGGGCGGACACTGAAGCTTTCTTT. Translation gives CASSVIGADTEAFF. The rearrangement uses TRBV2 and TRBJ1-1, with a weak D call TRBD1 (5 bases). Germline V gene data show CDR1 as SNHLY and CDR2 as FYNNEI. V gave up 4 bases and J gave up 3 bases, with 12 bases separating them. This CDR3 is 14 amino acids long.

This clone has a single count. This chain joins TRBV29-1 and TRBJ2-1; D not resolved. Trimming left V 0 bases short and J 10 bases short, with 13 bases between. The CDR3 length is 13 residues. Germline values: CDR1 SQVTM, CDR2 ANQGSEA. The CDR3 DNA reads TGCAGCGTTGAAGATCGACCGGCCTCGGAGCAGTTCTTC. Translated: CSVEDRPASEQFF.

About this clone itself: This sample also contains other DNA sequences that code for the same CDR3. As DNA, the CDR3 is TGTGCCAGCAGCCCCGGGTCGCTATATGGCTACACCTTC. Its protein product is CASSPGSLYGYTF. The V call is TRBV27, the J call TRBJ1-2; D call uncertain. V was clipped by 6 bases and J by 5 bases, with 13 bases between them. CDR3 length: 13 amino acids. Germline V gives CDR1 MNHEY, CDR2 SMNVEV (reference sequence).

J is TRBJ2-1 and V is TRBV10-3; TRBD2 matches 13 bases. V shed 7 bases, J shed 8 bases, and the junction held 5 bases outside the gene matches. In germline, CDR1 is ENHRY, CDR2 SYGVKD. The CDR3 has 14 residues. CDR3 in DNA: TGTGCCATCACTAATGGACTAGCGGGGGATGAGCAGTTCTTC. It encodes CAITNGLAGDEQFF.

The CDR3 reads CASSSDRGNTIYF. The CDR3 coding sequence is TGTGCCAGCAGCAGCGATCGTGGAAACACCATATATTTT. The gene calls are TRBV5-6 and TRBJ1-3, with no clear D. CDR1 is SGHDT, CDR2 YYEEEE, per germline. The V gene lost 4 bases and the J gene lost 3 bases, with 8 bases spanning the gap. The CDR3 runs to 13 residues.

This sequence joins TRBV7-8 and TRBJ1-5; TRBD1 matches 8 bases. Germline V gene data show CDR1 as SGHVS and CDR2 as FQNEAQ. The V and J ends lost 4 bases and 0 bases, in that order; junction bases with no gene match: 8. The CDR3 loop spans 17 amino acids. The CDR3 protein is CASSSFRGRNSNQPQHF. CDR3 bases: TGTGCCAGCAGCTCATTCAGGGGGCGAAATAGCAATCAGCCCCAGCATTTT.

The CDR3 reads CATSDRGAGGTDTQYF. CDR3 nucleotides: TGTGCCACCAGTGATAGGGGGGCAGGGGGTACAGATACGCAGTATTTT. This chain links TRBV24-1 with TRBJ2-3; TRBD1 might be the D (7 bases). V was cut by 3 bases and J by 3 bases, with 15 bases left in between. The germline gives CDR1 KGHDR, CDR2 SFDVKD. The CDR3 is 16 residues long.

The chain joins TRBV2 to TRBJ1-5, with D uncertain. V shed 5 bases and J shed 0 bases, with 11 bases lying between them. The CDR3 spans 15 residues. In germline, CDR1 is SNHLY, CDR2 FYNNEI. CDR3 residues: CASSREWASNQPQHF. For the CDR3, the DNA is TGTGCCAGCAGTCGGGAATGGGCTAGCAATCAGCCCCAGCATTTT. Looking up the rest from reference TRBV2 and TRBJ1-5 gives the full variable domain: EPEVTQTPSHQVTQMGQEVILRCVPISNHLYFYWYRQILGQKVEFLVSFYNNEISEKSEIFDDQFSVERPDGSNFTLKIRSTKLEDSAMYFCASSREWASNQPQHFGDGTRLSIL.

This sequence joins TRBV12-5 and TRBJ2-2; the match to TRBD2 covers 8 bases. Trimming cost V 1 base and J 3 bases; bases outside gene matches: 10. The CDR3 is 18 amino acids. CDR1 LGHNT and CDR2 FRNRAP come from the germline V gene. CDR3: CASGLALASGLDTGELFF. CDR3 in DNA: TGTGCTAGTGGTTTGGCCTTGGCTAGCGGGTTGGACACCGGGGAGCTGTTTTTT.

CDR3 DNA sequence: TGTGCCAGCAGTTTACGGGCACTAGCGGGAATTATTAATGAGCAGTTCTTC. Protein sequence: CASSLRALAGIINEQFF. This chain connects TRBV27 to TRBJ2-1, with 10 bases aligning to TRBD2. Per the germline V gene, CDR1 is MNHEY and CDR2 is SMNVEV (reference sequence). The CDR3 length is 17 residues. Trimming cost V 2 bases and J 7 bases; bases outside gene matches: 11.

The chain combines TRBV27 with TRBJ2-5; D may match TRBD1 or TRBD2 (5 bases each). The V end lost 4 bases, the J end lost 5 bases, and 11 bases lay between the germline ends. CDR1 and CDR2 from the germline V gene are MNHEY and SMNVEV (reference sequence). The length of the CDR3 is 13 residues. The CDR3 sequence: CASSSGASETQYF. The CDR3 DNA is TGTGCCAGCAGTTCCGGGGCTTCGGAGACCCAGTACTTC.

The V call is TRBV7-9, the J call TRBJ2-5; D not resolved. This CDR3 has 12 amino acids. V lost 5 bases and J 11 bases, leaving 15 bases between the germline ends. Germline CDR1 is SEHNR and CDR2 is FQNEAQ (reference sequence). The CDR3 region is CASSPRVDFQYF. The CDR3 region has the DNA TGTGCCAGCAGCCCCCGGGTTGATTTTCAGTACTTC.